This entry is about one T cell receptor (beta chain). This sample stems from a study of blood T cell repertoires in COVID-19. The germline V gene encodes CDR1 SQVTM and CDR2 ANQGSEA. Germline trimming cut 7 bases from V and 7 bases from J; bases unmatched to any gene: 7. The CDR3 covers 14 residues. The protocol was immunoSEQ multiplex PCR, while the TCRdb copy is restricted to in-frame clones and leaves out a portion. Among a few hundred thousand clones, around four fifths were seen once, and the ten largest hold 20%. This rearrangement joins TRBV29-1 to TRBJ2-1, with 13 bases that match TRBD2. Sample: peripheral blood. The receptor was derived from a man aged 25-40 years with active or convalescent COVID-19. The CDR3 region has the DNA TGCAGCGCCGACCGGACTAGCGGGAGAAATGAGCAGTTCTTC. This gives the protein CSADRTSGRNEQFF.